This is a list of T cell receptor beta chains from one sample in a study of stem cell transplantation in POMP-related autoinflammatory disease. This table comes from immunoSEQ multiplex PCR, and its TCRdb copy is limited to in-frame clones, with some not included. The table includes some 69,000 clones, approximately 91% detected once. The sample in question was CD4+ T cells from PBMCs, obtained after stem cell transplantation. The receptor set was obtained from a human patient with POMP-related autoinflammation and immune dysregulation (PRAID). The graft donor may have given rise to some T cells. Both conserved end residues are part of each CDR3. The order of the fields is V gene, J gene, clone size, CDR3 length, CDR3 protein. The size entry is marked missing in some rows and otherwise reads once, few, many or a size class.

TRBV18	TRBJ2-7	.	15	CASSPEGRTNYEQYF
TRBV4-1	TRBJ1-1	.	15	CASSQDWPWDTEAFF
TRBV6-5	TRBJ2-2	.	13	CASSQWGSGELFF
TRBV18	TRBJ2-2	.	16	CASSPFSGANTGELFF
TRBV2	TRBJ1-4	.	14	CASSEDRGNEKLFF
TRBV4-1	TRBJ2-2	.	13	CASSPSATGELFF
TRBV19	TRBJ2-2	.	12	CASMAPGRELFF
TRBV3-1/TRBV3-2	TRBJ1-3	.	17	CASSQDPIYRYGNTIYF
TRBV5-1	TRBJ2-7	.	14	CASSLVTGTGEQYF
TRBV18	TRBJ2-7	.	15	CASSPTSGRPYEQYF
TRBV11-2	TRBJ2-2	once	14	CASSRWQGSGELFF
TRBV11-1	TRBJ2-2	.	13	CASSFGVSGELFF
TRBV15	TRBJ2-7	.	17	CATSRVRLAGNSYEQYF
TRBV2	TRBJ1-6	once	16	CASKAGYSSYNSPLHF
TRBV18	TRBJ1-1	.	14	CASSPTGVGTEAFF
TRBV11-2	TRBJ2-7	few	12	CASSSQGYEQYF
TRBV6-6	TRBJ1-6	.	14	CASTRGTANSPLHF
TRBV18	TRBJ1-2	.	13	CASSPTGNYGYTF
TRBV7-9	TRBJ2-4	.	11	CASSPGGLSDF
TRBV19	TRBJ1-3	.	15	CASRPGGSSGNTIYF
TRBV28	TRBJ2-5	.	14	CASSLTGLQETQYF
TRBV7-8	TRBJ2-2	.	13	CASSFVGTGELFF
TRBV4-2	TRBJ2-5	.	15	CASSQEQGGQETQYF
TRBV28	TRBJ2-7	.	13	CASSPGLFHEQYF
TRBV19	TRBJ2-2	.	17	CASSNRDRVLKAGELFF
TRBV2	TRBJ2-1	.	14	CASSEVGTYNEQFF
TRBV27	TRBJ2-5	.	15	CASRPRGGFQETQYF
TRBV27	TRBJ1-2	once	13	CASSHGPYDGYTF
TRBV19	TRBJ1-5	.	15	CASSYRQGDNQPQHF
TRBV4-1	TRBJ1-1	.	14	CASSPPGAVTEAFF
TRBV3-1/TRBV3-2	TRBJ2-5	.	16	CASSQDRGSYQETQYF
TRBV5-1	TRBJ1-1	.	18	CASSFTPLPSPLNTEAFF
TRBV18	TRBJ2-5	.	16	CASSPPWTGAQETQYF
TRBV19	TRBJ2-7	.	16	CASSIRTGGGSYEQYF
TRBV28	TRBJ2-7	.	15	CASIPRGRGTDEQYF